The 13 T cell receptor beta chains in this list originate from one sample, sequenced in a study of T cells in Graves' hyperthyroidism and ophthalmopathy. Regions amplified from RNA transcripts were the TCR beta CDR3 regions. An initial round of RT-PCR targeting the TCR CDR3 relied on the HTBI primer set. TCRdb re-called the multiplex PCR reads with MiXCR, one entry per CDR3 protein. This table has 450,000 to 650,000 distinct CDR3 sequences, approximately 17% appearing once. The material sequenced was blood. The receptors derive from a young woman with Graves' ophthalmopathy.

The chain has TRBV6-2 or TRBV6-3 and TRBJ2-7; D perhaps matches TRBD2 (6 bases). The CDR3 loop spans 14 amino acids. Trimming left V 8 bases short and J 3 bases short, with 17 bases between. Germline V lookup: CDR1 MNHEY, CDR2 SVGEGT. CDR3 loop: CASETSKDIYEQYF. CDR3 nucleotide sequence: TGTGCCAGCGAAACTAGCAAGGATATCTACGAGCAGTACTTC.

This clonotype has ten or more counts. The chain uses TRBV7-2 and TRBJ1-2; D perhaps matches TRBD1 (5 bases). CDR1 and CDR2 from the germline V gene are SGHTA and FQGNSA. Trimming took 5 bases from V and 6 from J, leaving 10 bases between them. The CDR3 sequence is 12 residues long. The DNA for the CDR3 is TGTGCCAGCAGCAGGGGTCGAGATGGCTACACCTTC. Translated, it gives CASSRGRDGYTF.

This clonotype was observed at least ten times. This rearrangement joins TRBV11-2 to TRBJ2-7, with 7 bases fitting TRBD1. Germline V gene lookup returns CDR1 SGHAT and CDR2 FQNNGV. With V trimmed by 9 bases and J by 3 bases, 5 bases remained unmatched. This CDR3 region has 12 residues. CDR3 residues: CASGQAFYEQYF. DNA for the CDR3: TGTGCCAGTGGACAGGCCTTCTACGAGCAGTACTTC.

Many counts were recorded for this clonotype. This chain joins TRBV7-6 and TRBJ1-2; 8 bases are a match to TRBD1. The germline CDR1 and CDR2 sequences are SGHVS and FNYEAQ. The J segment lost 6 bases and the V segment lost 1 base, leaving 4 bases of the junction unmatched. CDR3 length equals 14 residues. This chain's CDR3 is CASSLGTGRDGYTF. The DNA of the CDR3 is TGTGCCAGCAGCTTAGGGACAGGGCGGGATGGCTACACCTTC.

This rearrangement joins TRBV29-1 to TRBJ2-3, with 11 bases aligning to TRBD1. The CDR3 totals 15 residues. The V segment lost 7 bases and the J segment 3 bases; nucleotides outside the gene matches: 9. CDR1 SQVTM and CDR2 ANQGSEA come from the germline V gene. CDR3: CSAGGTGGRTDTQYF. Here the CDR3 DNA reads TGCAGCGCTGGAGGGACAGGGGGTAGGACAGATACGCAGTATTTT.

There are a few counts of this clonotype. The rearrangement links TRBV20-1 to TRBJ1-6; D not certain. Looked up from germline, CDR1 is DFQATT and CDR2 is SNEGSKA (reference sequence). This CDR3 region has 12 residues. The V gene lost 8 bases and the J gene lost 10 bases, with 15 bases spanning the gap. The CDR3 reads CSSASGRSPLHF. The CDR3 DNA is TGCAGTTCCGCTAGCGGTAGATCACCCCTCCACTTT.

This chain links TRBV2 with TRBJ2-2; D tentatively fits TRBD1 or TRBD2 (5 bases each). Germline assignment: CDR1 SNHLY and CDR2 FYNNEI. This CDR3 has 12 amino acids. Trimming removed 4 bases at V and 6 bases at J, with 6 bases between. The CDR3 bases are TGTGCCAGCAGTGCGGGACCCGGGGAGCTGTTTTTT. This sequence encodes CASSAGPGELFF.

The V call is TRBV6-1, the J call TRBJ2-7, with D possibly being TRBD1 or TRBD2 (5 bases each). Germline V gene data show CDR1 as MNHNS and CDR2 as SASEGT. V dropped 6 bases and J dropped 0 bases, with 15 bases sitting between them. This CDR3 is 15 amino acids long. The CDR3 nucleotides are TGTGCCAGCAGGGCATACCGGGACCCCTCCTACGAGCAGTACTTC. Its translation: CASRAYRDPSYEQYF.

There are many counts of this clonotype. This rearrangement joins TRBV28 to TRBJ1-5, with a tentative D call TRBD1 (5 bases). The CDR3 covers 20 residues. Per germline, CDR1 MDHEN and CDR2 SYDVKM. Trimming cost V 7 bases and J 2 bases, with 30 bases left between them. In DNA, the CDR3 is TGTGCCAGCAATCCTTTTATCGCGAAATCCGGGACCCAACGCAATCAGCCCCAGCATTTT. This sequence encodes CASNPFIAKSGTQRNQPQHF.

This clonotype came up a few times. The V and J genes are TRBV9 and TRBJ2-3; possibly TRBD2 for D (6 bases). The CDR3 is 15 amino acids. Trimming removed 4 bases at V and 3 bases at J, with 15 bases between. CDR1 is SGDLS, CDR2 YYNGEE, per germline. The CDR3 DNA sequence: TGTGCCAGCAGCACCCCCCGACTAGGGACAGATACGCAGTATTTT. Translating gives CASSTPRLGTDTQYF.

This clonotype was picked up a small number of times. The rearrangement links TRBV5-6 to TRBJ1-4, with D possibly being TRBD1 (5 bases). Per germline, CDR1 SGHDT and CDR2 YYEEEE. Between the trimmed V and J ends, which lost 0 bases and 3 bases, there was a span of 6 bases. The CDR3 covers 14 residues. For the CDR3, the DNA is TGTGCCAGCAGCTTGGGACAGCCTAATGAAAAACTGTTTTTT. This translates into CASSLGQPNEKLFF.

This clonotype was counted many times. V usage is TRBV27 and J usage is TRBJ1-1; 7 bases are shared with TRBD1. Per the germline V gene, CDR1 is MNHEY and CDR2 is SMNVEV (reference sequence). The V segment lost 8 bases and the J segment 5 bases; nucleotides outside the gene matches: 11. CDR3 length: 14 amino acids. CDR3 residues: CASGTELGGTEAFF. CDR3 nucleotide sequence: TGTGCCAGCGGGACAGAGCTTGGGGGTACTGAAGCTTTCTTT.

The table lists this clonotype with many counts. This chain links TRBV28 with TRBJ2-1; no clear D gene. V lost 3 bases and J 7 bases, leaving 10 bases between the germline ends. This CDR3 comprises 13 residues. Germline CDR1 and CDR2: MDHEN and SYDVKM. The CDR3 spells CASSLAPGNEQFF. The CDR3 coding sequence is TGTGCCAGCAGTTTGGCCCCCGGGAATGAGCAGTTCTTC.